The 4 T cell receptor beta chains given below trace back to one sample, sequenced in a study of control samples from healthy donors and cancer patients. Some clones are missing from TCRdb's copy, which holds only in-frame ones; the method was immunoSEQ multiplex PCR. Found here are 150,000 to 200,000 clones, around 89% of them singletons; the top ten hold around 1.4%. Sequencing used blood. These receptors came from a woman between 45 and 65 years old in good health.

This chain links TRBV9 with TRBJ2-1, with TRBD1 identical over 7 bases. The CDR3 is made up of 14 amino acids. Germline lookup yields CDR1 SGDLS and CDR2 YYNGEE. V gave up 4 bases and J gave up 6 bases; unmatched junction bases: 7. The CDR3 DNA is TGTGCCAGCAGCCAGACAGGGTTTACCAATGAGCAGTTCTTC. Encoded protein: CASSQTGFTNEQFF.

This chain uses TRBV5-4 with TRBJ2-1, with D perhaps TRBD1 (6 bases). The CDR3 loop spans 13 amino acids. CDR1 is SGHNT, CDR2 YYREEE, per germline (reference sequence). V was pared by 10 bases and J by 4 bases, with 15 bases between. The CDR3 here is CASGVGSYNEQFF. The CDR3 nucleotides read TGTGCCTCAGGGGTCGGATCTTACAATGAGCAGTTCTTC.

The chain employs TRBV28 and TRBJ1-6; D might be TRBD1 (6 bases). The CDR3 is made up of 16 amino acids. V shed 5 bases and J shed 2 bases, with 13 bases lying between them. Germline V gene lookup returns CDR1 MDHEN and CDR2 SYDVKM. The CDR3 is CASSLGGGAYNSPLHF. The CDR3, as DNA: TGTGCCAGCAGTCTCGGGGGGGGCGCCTATAATTCACCCCTCCACTTT.

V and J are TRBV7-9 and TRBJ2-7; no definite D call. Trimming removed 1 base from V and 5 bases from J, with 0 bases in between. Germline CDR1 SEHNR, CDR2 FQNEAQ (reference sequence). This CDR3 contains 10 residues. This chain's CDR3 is CASSLDEQYF. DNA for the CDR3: TGTGCCAGCAGCTTAGACGAGCAGTACTTC.